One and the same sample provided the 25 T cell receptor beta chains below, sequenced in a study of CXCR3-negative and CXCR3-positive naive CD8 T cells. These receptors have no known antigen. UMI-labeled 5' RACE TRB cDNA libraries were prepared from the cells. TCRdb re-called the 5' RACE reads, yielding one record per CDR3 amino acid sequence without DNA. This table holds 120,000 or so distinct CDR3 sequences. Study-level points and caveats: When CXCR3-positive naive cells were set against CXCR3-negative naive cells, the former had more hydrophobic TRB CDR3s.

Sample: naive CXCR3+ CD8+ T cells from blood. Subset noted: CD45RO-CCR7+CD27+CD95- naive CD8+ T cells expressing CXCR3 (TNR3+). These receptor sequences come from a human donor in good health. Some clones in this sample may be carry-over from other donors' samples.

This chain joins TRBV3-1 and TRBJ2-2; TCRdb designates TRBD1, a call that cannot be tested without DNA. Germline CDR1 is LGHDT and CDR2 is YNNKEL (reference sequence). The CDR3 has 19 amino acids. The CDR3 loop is CASSPGGVVRGLDTGELFF.

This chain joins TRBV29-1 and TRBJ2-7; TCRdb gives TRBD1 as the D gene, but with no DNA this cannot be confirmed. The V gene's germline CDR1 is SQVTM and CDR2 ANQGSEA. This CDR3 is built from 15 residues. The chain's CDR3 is CSVVVAGRSSYEQYF.

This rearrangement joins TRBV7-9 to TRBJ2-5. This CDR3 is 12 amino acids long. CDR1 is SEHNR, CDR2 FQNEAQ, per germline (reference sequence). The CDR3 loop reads CASSLGVETQYF.

The CDR3 loop reads CASMEGTSGVQYF. V gene TRBV10-1 combines with J gene TRBJ2-7; the D call from TCRdb, TRBD2, cannot be confirmed without DNA. The CDR3 loop spans 13 amino acids. CDR1 WNHNN and CDR2 SYGVQD come from the germline V gene (reference sequence).

The CDR3 sequence is CASSLGRANIQYF. The rearrangement links TRBV5-6 to TRBJ2-4. The CDR3 contains 13 residues. The germline gives CDR1 SGHDT, CDR2 YYEEEE.

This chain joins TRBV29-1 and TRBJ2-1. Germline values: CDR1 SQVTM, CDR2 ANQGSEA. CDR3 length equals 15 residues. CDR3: CSVEDRRGMGNEQFF.

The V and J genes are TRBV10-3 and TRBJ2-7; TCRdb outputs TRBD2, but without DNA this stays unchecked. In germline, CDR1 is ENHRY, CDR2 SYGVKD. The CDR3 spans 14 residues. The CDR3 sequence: CAISDLAYSYEQYF.

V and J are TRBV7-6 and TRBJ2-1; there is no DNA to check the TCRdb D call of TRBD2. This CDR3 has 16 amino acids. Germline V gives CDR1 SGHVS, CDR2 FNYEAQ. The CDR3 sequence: CASSGSVVQTYNEQFF.

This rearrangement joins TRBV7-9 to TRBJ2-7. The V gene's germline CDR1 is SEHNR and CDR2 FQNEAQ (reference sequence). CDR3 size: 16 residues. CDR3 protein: CASSLTGVYPSYEQYF.

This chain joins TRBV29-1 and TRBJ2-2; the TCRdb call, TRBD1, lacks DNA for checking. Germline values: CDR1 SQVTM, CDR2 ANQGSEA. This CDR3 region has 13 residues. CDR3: CSVDWGDTGELFF.

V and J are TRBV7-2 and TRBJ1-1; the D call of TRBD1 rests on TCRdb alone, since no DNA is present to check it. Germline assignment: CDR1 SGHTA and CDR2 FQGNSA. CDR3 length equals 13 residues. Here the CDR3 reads CASSDRVGTEAFF. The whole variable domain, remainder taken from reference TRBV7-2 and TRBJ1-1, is GAGVSQSPSNKVTEKGKDVELRCDPISGHTALYWYRQSLGQGLEFLIYFQGNSAPDKSGLPSDRFSAERTGGSVSTLTIQRTQQEDSAVYLCASSDRVGTEAFFGQGTRLTVV.

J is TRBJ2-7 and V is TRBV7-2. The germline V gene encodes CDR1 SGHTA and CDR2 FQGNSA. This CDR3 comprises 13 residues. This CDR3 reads CASSPTAFVEQYF.

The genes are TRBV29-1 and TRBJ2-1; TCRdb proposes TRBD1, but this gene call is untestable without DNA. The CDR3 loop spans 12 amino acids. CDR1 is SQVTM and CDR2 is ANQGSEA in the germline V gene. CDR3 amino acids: CSVDREYNEQFF.

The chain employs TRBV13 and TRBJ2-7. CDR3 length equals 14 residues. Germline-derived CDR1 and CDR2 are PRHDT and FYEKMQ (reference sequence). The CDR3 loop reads CASSFGTDVYEQYF.

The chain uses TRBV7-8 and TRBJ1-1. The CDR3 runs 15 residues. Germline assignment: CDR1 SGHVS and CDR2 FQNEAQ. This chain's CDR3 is CASSLAQGARTEAFF.

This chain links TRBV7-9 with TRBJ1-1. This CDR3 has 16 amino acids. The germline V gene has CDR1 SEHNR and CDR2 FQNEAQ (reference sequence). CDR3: CASSPGTNPPNTEAFF.

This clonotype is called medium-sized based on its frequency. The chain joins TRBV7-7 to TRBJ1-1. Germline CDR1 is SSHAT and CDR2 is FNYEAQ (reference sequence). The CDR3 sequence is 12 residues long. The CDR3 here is CASSQARTEAFF.

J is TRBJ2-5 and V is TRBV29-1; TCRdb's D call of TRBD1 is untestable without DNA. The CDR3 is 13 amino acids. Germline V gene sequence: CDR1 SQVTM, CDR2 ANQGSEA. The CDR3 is CSVGQGPGETQYF.

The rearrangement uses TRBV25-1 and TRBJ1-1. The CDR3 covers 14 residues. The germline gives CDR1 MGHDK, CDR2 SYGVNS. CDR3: CASSEQGYGTEAFF.

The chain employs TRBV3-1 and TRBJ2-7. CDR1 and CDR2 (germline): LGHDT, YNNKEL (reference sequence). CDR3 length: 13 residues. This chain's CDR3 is CASSQAMGYEQYF.

The CDR3 here is CSVEDRGEAFF. The V and J genes are TRBV29-1 and TRBJ1-1; the TCRdb D gene call, TRBD1, has no DNA to confirm it. The length of the CDR3 is 11 residues. CDR1 is SQVTM and CDR2 is ANQGSEA in the germline V gene.

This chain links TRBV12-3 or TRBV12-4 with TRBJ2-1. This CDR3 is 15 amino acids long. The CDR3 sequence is CASRERDLPYNEQFF.

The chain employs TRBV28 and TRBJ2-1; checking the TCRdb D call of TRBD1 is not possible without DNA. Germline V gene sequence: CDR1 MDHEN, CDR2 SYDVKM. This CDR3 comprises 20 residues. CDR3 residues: CASSPNMNWGGTGEYNEQFF.

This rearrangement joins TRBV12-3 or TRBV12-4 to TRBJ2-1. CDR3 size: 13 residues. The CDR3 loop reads CASTPNRAAEQFF.

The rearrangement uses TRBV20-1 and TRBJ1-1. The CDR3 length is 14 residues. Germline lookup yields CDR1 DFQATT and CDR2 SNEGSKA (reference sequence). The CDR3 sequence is CSAILPTSTTEAFF.